These T cell receptor beta chains were read from a single sample in a study of identical twins. TCRdb independently ran MiXCR on the 5' RACE reads; one entry per CDR3 protein. The table has hundreds of thousands of distinct CDR3 sequences, roughly an eighth seen once. These sequences were also reported in another study, on yellow fever vaccine responses in identical twins.

The sequenced material came from PBMCs. The source is a woman aged 18-29 years in good health. Each CDR3 is given without its conserved first and last residue.

v_call cdr3_aa
TRBV5-1 ASSLGQGSGANVLT
TRBV5-1 ASSLMGQGLTGANVLT
TRBV6-6 ASRLGGGTEAF
TRBV12-3/TRBV12-4 ASSEDRGNQPQH
TRBV20-1 SARDGLQTEAF
TRBV6-5 ASSRGARREGYEQY
TRBV5-1 ASSLTGSYNSPLH
TRBV9 ASSLGDRVKAYEQY
TRBV7-9 ASSPWTATNEKLF
TRBV3-1 ASSQGTLTNYGYT
TRBV12-3/TRBV12-4 ASSLRGLAGNNEQF
TRBV11-1 ANIAGFIDEQF
TRBV13 ASSPRRGTQY
TRBV6-1 ASSEVGSGGSGYEQF
TRBV29-1 SVEPQGKPGELF
TRBV29-1 SAGKGLNQPQH
TRBV5-1 ASSLGTLRENEQF
TRBV24-1 ATSDPPGAALKDTQY
TRBV19 ASSDRRGRYPPSSYEQY
TRBV27 ASSLSGTLRDEQY
TRBV2 ASSTGTSGIIEQF
TRBV5-1 ASRAENYGYT
TRBV11-3 ASSPRGTSTYNEQF
TRBV20-1 SARKGPTGETQY
TRBV20-1 SAGTGANQPQH
TRBV20-1 SARRVAEQY
TRBV12-3/TRBV12-4 ASSLGAGETIY
TRBV18 ASSPASGTGTYEQY
TRBV9 ASSQGTGHGPGETQY
TRBV5-1 ASSLDSGMDTEAF
TRBV27 ASSAQGAYEQF
TRBV12-5 AELRDRALRAQY
TRBV7-9 ASSLWTSVKNIQY